A selection of T cell receptor beta chains follows, all from one sample in a study of cytomegalovirus exposure and HLA in healthy donors. TCRdb keeps only in-frame clones here, not all; method: immunoSEQ multiplex PCR. The sample records some 65,000 clones, about 78% being singletons. Sample: PBMCs. These receptors were obtained from a girl between 5 and 17 years old in good health and CMV-seropositive. CDR3s leave out the opening cysteine and the closing phenylalanine or tryptophan. The order of the fields is CDR3 protein, V gene.

CDR3: SVPRGLEQF
V: TRBV29-1

CDR3: ASSPEPGGTEAF
V: TRBV7-6

CDR3: ASTSQRGFTEAF
V: TRBV28

CDR3: ASKRGGSYNEQF
V: TRBV6-1

CDR3: ASSYSAGTEAF
V: TRBV6-5

CDR3: ASTPEPGGSYEQY
V: TRBV6-1

CDR3: ASRPAGGNTEAF
V: TRBV11-2

CDR3: ASSYRLIRDTEAF
V: TRBV5-6

CDR3: ASSAGLAGSNEQF
V: TRBV5-1

CDR3: ASSEGTSGSRDEQF
V: TRBV10-1

CDR3: AWSVSEKLF
V: TRBV30

CDR3: ASERQQNTEAF
V: TRBV7-9

CDR3: ASSFPGNEQF
V: TRBV28

CDR3: SFWGQGTQY
V: TRBV20-1

CDR3: ASRGQGAHTEAF
V: TRBV5-4

CDR3: ASSEPGTPNEQF
V: TRBV25-1

CDR3: ASSQDSGTGRYEQY
V: TRBV4-1

CDR3: ASSFRGLNSYEQY
V: TRBV27

CDR3: ASSLRRGTQY
V: TRBV11-2

CDR3: ASSRDRGNSPLH
V: TRBV14

CDR3: ASSSKGRTVFVGYT
V: TRBV7-8

CDR3: ASSTWADRSGANVLT
V: TRBV4-3